The 30 T cell receptor beta chains reported below all come from one sample, sequenced in a study of T cells in women clearing cervical HPV infection. The data were produced by immunoSEQ multiplex PCR, yet TCRdb's version contains in-frame clones alone and is incomplete. The specimen's table records 20,000 to 25,000 clones. The sequenced sample was blood buffy coat. The receptors here all came from a woman between 18 and 70 years old with a cervical HPV16 infection that either progressed to CIN3+ or cleared (not recorded which).

Comments on this clone: Sequencing ends 3 residues short of the CDR3 end; the germline J gene provides the rest. The chain recombines TRBV11-3 with TRBJ2-1, with D maybe TRBD1 (6 bases). V lost 7 bases, J lost 2 bases, and 15 bases lay in between. The V gene's germline CDR1 is SGHNT and CDR2 YENEEA. The CDR3 is 15 amino acids. This CDR3 reads CASTRDISAYNEQFF. Incomplete CDR3 DNA: TGTGCCAGCACCCGGGACATTAGTGCCTACAATGAG.

A note on this clone: The read ends 3 residues early relative to the CDR3; the germline J gene fills the gap. The rearrangement links TRBV11-2 to TRBJ1-4; TRBD1 is a possible D gene (6 bases). V gave up 5 bases and J gave up 8 bases, with 15 bases separating them. Germline CDR1 reads SGHAT; CDR2 reads FQNNGV. The CDR3 length is 14 residues. The CDR3 loop reads CASSASGVGEKLFF. CDR3 DNA (partial): TGTGCCAGCAGCGCATCAGGGGTCGGGGAAAAA.

The CDR3 protein is CASSLGLGPDTYTF. Partial CDR3 DNA: TGTGCCAGCAGCTTAGGTTTAGGGCCAGATACC. The chain couples TRBV7-9 to TRBJ1-2; unclear D gene. The observed sequence ends 3 residues before the CDR3 terminus, with the missing tail filled in from the germline J gene. Germline loops: CDR1 SEHNR, CDR2 FQNEAQ (reference sequence). CDR3 length equals 14 residues.

In the case of this clone: The read ends 3 residues early relative to the CDR3; the germline J gene fills the gap. The genes are TRBV5-6 and TRBJ2-2; the match to TRBD2 covers 7 bases. This CDR3 is built from 15 residues. Losses at the gene ends were 7 bases for V and 5 bases for J; bases not matched to a gene: 11. Germline values: CDR1 SGHDT, CDR2 YYEEEE. The chain's CDR3 is CASERLALFTGELFF. The sequenced CDR3 bases are TGTGCCAGCGAGAGACTAGCATTATTTACCGGGGAG.

Turning to this clone: The read stops 3 residues short of the end of the CDR3; the missing end is completed from the germline J gene. The V gene is TRBV12-3 or TRBV12-4, the J gene TRBJ2-7, with 7 positions matching TRBD2. The trim removed 2 bases at V and 2 bases at J, leaving 9 bases unmatched. The CDR3 runs 16 residues. The CDR3 protein is CASSLLWAGTTYEQYF. Partial CDR3 DNA: TGTGCCAGCAGTTTACTCTGGGCAGGGACTACCTACGAG.

A note on this clone: The read is 3 residues too short to cover the CDR3 end, so that end is filled in from the germline J gene. The V gene is TRBV7-8, the J gene TRBJ1-2, with a weak D call TRBD1 (6 bases). Between the trimmed V and J ends, which lost 5 bases and 3 bases, there was a span of 13 bases. This CDR3 comprises 14 residues. Germline V gene lookup returns CDR1 SGHVS and CDR2 FQNEAQ. CDR3 sequence reads: CASSLGTKYYGYTF. The sequenced CDR3 bases are TGTGCCAGCAGCCTGGGGACAAAGTACTATGGC.

For this clone: Read data end 3 residues before the CDR3 end; the end is taken from the germline J gene. This chain uses TRBV2 with TRBJ1-2, with TRBD1 identical over 9 bases. V trimming: 5 bases; J trimming: 7 bases; junction bases outside the gene matches: 8. CDR3 length: 14 residues. Per the germline V gene, CDR1 is SNHLY and CDR2 is FYNNEI. Partial CDR3 DNA: TGTGCCAGCAGTTTTGGGACAGGGAGGGGTGGC. This translates into CASSFGTGRGG. The CDR3 in its entirety is CASSFGTGRGGYTF.

As regards this clone: The sequence runs out 3 residues before the end of the CDR3; the remainder is reconstructed from the germline J gene. The genes are TRBV23-1 and TRBJ2-4, with D perhaps TRBD1 (6 bases). TRBV23-1 is reported as an ORF; its role is uncertain. The CDR3 extends over 18 amino acids. With 8 bases removed from V and 2 bases from J, the gap between germline ends came to 25 bases. The covered CDR3 bases are TGCGCCAGCGTTCCGAGTGGGTCAGGGGTGTTTTCCAAAAACATT. This sequence encodes CASVPSGSGVFSKNI. The entire CDR3 is CASVPSGSGVFSKNIQYF.

Of note for this clone: The read terminates 3 residues before the CDR3 end, so the remaining end is supplied by the germline J gene. The V and J genes are TRBV27 and TRBJ2-2; D perhaps matches TRBD1 (5 bases). Germline CDR1 is MNHEY and CDR2 is SMNVEV (reference sequence). V was shortened by 5 bases and J by 3 bases, with 13 bases between the two germline ends. This CDR3 is 15 amino acids long. This chain's CDR3 is CASSPDTFDTGELFF. The sequenced part of the CDR3 DNA is TGTGCCAGCAGTCCGGACACTTTCGACACCGGGGAG.

The CDR3 loop reads CASSIGGGTAYNEQFF. Incomplete CDR3 DNA: TGTGCCAGTAGTATTGGGGGGGGAACTGCCTACAATGAG. The V and J genes are TRBV19 and TRBJ2-1; 7 bases are shared with TRBD2. The read falls 3 residues short of the CDR3 end, and the missing part is taken from the germline J gene. The CDR3 has 16 amino acids. After removal of 3 bases from V and 2 bases from J, the junction contained 7 bases not matched to a gene. Germline CDR1 reads LNHDA; CDR2 reads SQIVND (reference sequence).

CDR3 DNA, as far as it was read: TGTGCCACCAGCAGAGATCTCGCAGTTCAAGAGACC. Translated, it gives CATSRDLAVQET. The whole CDR3 reads CATSRDLAVQETQYF. J is TRBJ2-5 and V is TRBV15; D ambiguous. The CDR3 extends 3 residues past the end of the read, so its final part is completed from the germline J gene. The V end was cut by 0 bases, the J end by 2 bases, with 10 bases between. Per germline, CDR1 LNHNV and CDR2 YYDKDF (reference sequence). The CDR3 sequence is 15 residues long.

Note on this clone: The read is 3 residues too short to cover the CDR3 end, so that end is filled in from the germline J gene. The rearrangement uses TRBV19 and TRBJ2-2, with 13 bases aligning to TRBD2. This CDR3 spans 16 amino acids. Germline trimming cut 4 bases from V and 3 bases from J; bases unmatched to any gene: 2. CDR1 LNHDA and CDR2 SQIVND come from the germline V gene (reference sequence). CDR3 bases read: TGTGCCAGTAGTAGGACTAGCGGGAGCGACACCGGGGAG. This translates into CASSRTSGSDTGE. The full CDR3 reads CASSRTSGSDTGELFF. The complete variable domain, with remaining parts taken from reference TRBV19 and TRBJ2-2, reads DGGITQSPKYLFRKEGQNVTLSCEQNLNHDAMYWYRQDPGQGLRLIYYSQIVNDFQKGDIAEGYSVSREKKESFPLTVTSAQKNPTAFYLCASSRTSGSDTGELFFGEGSRLTVL.

Frequency places this clone as medium-sized (0.01 to 0.1%). The read terminates 3 residues before the CDR3 end, so the remaining end is supplied by the germline J gene. V and J are TRBV29-1 and TRBJ2-5; 12 bases fit TRBD2. Trimming at V came to 6 bases and at J to 5 bases, leaving 4 bases not matched to a gene. From germline, CDR1 is SQVTM and CDR2 ANQGSEA. There are 13 residues in the CDR3. The DNA read from the CDR3 is TGCAGCGTCCGGACTAGCGGGGAGGAGACC. It encodes CSVRTSGEET. The entire CDR3 protein is CSVRTSGEETQYF. Full variable domain (outside the CDR3, taken from reference TRBV29-1 and TRBJ2-5): SAVISQKPSRDICQRGTSLTIQCQVDSQVTMMFWYRQQPGQSLTLIATANQGSEATYESGFVIDKFPISRPNLTFSTLTVSNMSPEDSSIYLCSVRTSGEETQYFGPGTRLLVL.

In regard to this clone: The read finishes 3 residues shy of the CDR3 end, and the germline J gene is used to complete it. The genes are TRBV12-3 or TRBV12-4 and TRBJ1-2; D is perhaps TRBD1 (6 bases). CDR3 length equals 14 residues. V gave up 6 bases and J gave up 7 bases, with 18 bases separating them. Incomplete CDR3 DNA: TGTGCCAGCAGGGGGGCTGGGCAGGGAGGTGGC. This codes for CASRGAGQGGG. The complete CDR3 sequence is CASRGAGQGGGYTF.

As for this clone: The CDR3 is cut off 3 residues early in the read; its end comes from the germline J gene. This chain uses TRBV20-1 with TRBJ2-3; no clear D gene. The CDR3 covers 11 residues. V dropped 3 bases and J dropped 6 bases, with 7 bases sitting between them. The germline V gene has CDR1 DFQATT and CDR2 SNEGSKA (reference sequence). CDR3 sequence reads: CSASPRDTQYF. The covered CDR3 bases are TGCAGTGCTAGCCCCCGGGATACG.

A word on this clone: The read comes to an end 3 residues before the CDR3 does, leaving the germline J gene to fill in the end. This chain links TRBV5-1 with TRBJ2-7; 13 nucleotides line up with TRBD2. This CDR3 has 16 amino acids. Germline V gene lookup returns CDR1 SGHRS and CDR2 YFSETQ. With 3 bases clipped from V and 6 bases from J, the junction kept 9 bases outside the gene matches. The part of the CDR3 DNA that was read is TGCGCCAGCAGCTCACTAGCGGGGGGGCCGTCAAGCGAG. Translated, it gives CASSSLAGGPSSE. The whole CDR3 reads CASSSLAGGPSSEQYF. The full variable domain, rest sourced from reference TRBV5-1 and TRBJ2-7, is KAGVTQTPRYLIKTRGQQVTLSCSPISGHRSVSWYQQTPGQGLQFLFEYFSETQRNKGNFPGRFSGRQFSNSRSEMNVSTLELGDSALYLCASSSLAGGPSSEQYFGPGTRLTVT.

A word on this clone: The observed sequence ends 3 residues before the CDR3 terminus, with the missing tail filled in from the germline J gene. V gene TRBV2 combines with J gene TRBJ1-2; TRBD1 aligns across 12 bases. V shed 5 bases and J 7 bases; nucleotides not matched to a gene: 11. Germline lookup yields CDR1 SNHLY and CDR2 FYNNEI. The CDR3 sequence is 16 residues long. CDR3 DNA (partial): TGTGCCAGCAGTAACCGGGACAGGGGGCGCGGGGGTGGC. Amino acid sequence: CASSNRDRGRGGG. The entire CDR3 protein is CASSNRDRGRGGGYTF.

Notes on this clone: The read is 3 residues too short to cover the CDR3 end, so that end is filled in from the germline J gene. The sample carries other DNA sequences with the same CDR3. The genes are TRBV12-3 or TRBV12-4 and TRBJ2-5; a possible D gene is TRBD2 (5 bases). V was clipped by 3 bases and J by 5 bases, with 7 bases between them. CDR3 length: 12 residues. This CDR3 is CASSLRVETQYF. The sequenced part of the CDR3 DNA is TGTGCCAGCAGTTTGAGGGTGGAGACC.

Comment on this clone: The CDR3 end lies 3 residues beyond the end of the read and is filled in from the germline J gene. V usage is TRBV2 and J usage is TRBJ1-2, with D possibly being TRBD1 (5 bases). The CDR3 sequence is 13 residues long. Trimming shortened V by 8 bases and J by 7 bases, and 17 bases separated the two germline ends. Germline V CDR1 and CDR2: SNHLY, FYNNEI. This CDR3 reads CASVQQAALGYTF. CDR3 bases read: TGTGCCAGCGTACAACAGGCGGCGCTTGGC.

Regarding this clone: The read finishes 3 residues shy of the CDR3 end, and the germline J gene is used to complete it. This chain links TRBV7-3 with TRBJ1-1, with TRBD1 matching over 7 bases. The trim removed 6 bases at V and 3 bases at J, leaving 7 bases unmatched. The V gene's germline CDR1 is SGHTA and CDR2 FQGTGA. The CDR3 length is 14 residues. The CDR3 DNA, read in part, is TGTGCCAGCAGTCCTACAGGGGCCGACACTGAA. Its translation: CASSPTGADTE. The whole CDR3 sequence is CASSPTGADTEAFF.

Points on this clone: The read stops 3 residues short of the end of the CDR3; the missing end is completed from the germline J gene. The gene calls are TRBV5-6 and TRBJ1-1; 10 nucleotides align to TRBD1. Germline CDR1 reads SGHDT; CDR2 reads YYEEEE. This CDR3 comprises 15 residues. V lost 3 bases, J lost 0 bases, and 2 bases stayed unmatched. CDR3 loop: CASSSGTGVNTEAFF. Partial CDR3 DNA: TGTGCCAGCAGCTCGGGGACAGGGGTGAACACTGAA. The full variable domain, completed using reference TRBV5-6 and TRBJ1-1, is DAGVTQSPTHLIKTRGQQVTLRCSPKSGHDTVSWYQQALGQGPQFIFQYYEEEERQRGNFPDRFSGHQFPNYSSELNVNALLLGDSALYLCASSSGTGVNTEAFFGQGTRLTVV.

To note about this clone: The read stops 3 residues short of the end of the CDR3; the missing end is completed from the germline J gene. The chain carries TRBV7-9 and TRBJ2-1, with TRBD2 matching 11 bases. The V and J ends lost 6 bases and 5 bases, in that order; junction bases with no gene match: 6. The CDR3 contains 15 residues. CDR1 SEHNR and CDR2 FQNEAQ come from the germline V gene (reference sequence). CDR3 DNA (partial): TGTGCCAGCAGACCAGGGACTAGCGGAGACAATGAG. It encodes CASRPGTSGDNE. The whole CDR3 protein is CASRPGTSGDNEQFF.

This chain's CDR3 is CASSSPGTRETQYF. CDR3 DNA, as far as it was read: TGTGCCAGCAGCTCACCCGGGACTCGAGAGACC. This chain connects TRBV5-4 to TRBJ2-5; D possibly corresponds to TRBD2 (6 bases). The CDR3 goes on 3 residues after the read ends, and that part is filled in from the germline J gene. V was cut by 3 bases and J by 4 bases, with 13 bases left in between. This CDR3 spans 14 amino acids. CDR1 is SGHNT, CDR2 YYREEE, per germline (reference sequence). Complete variable domain (other parts from reference TRBV5-4 and TRBJ2-5): ETGVTQSPTHLIKTRGQQVTLRCSSQSGHNTVSWYQQALGQGPQFIFQYYREEENGRGNFPPRFSGLQFPNYSSELNVNALELDDSALYLCASSSPGTRETQYFGPGTRLLVL.

As concerns this clone: With the read ending 3 residues before the CDR3 end, the germline J gene is used to fill in that end. The rearrangement uses TRBV30 and TRBJ1-1, with a weak D call TRBD1 (5 bases). The germline V and J ends were trimmed by 1 base and 3 bases, with 12 bases remaining between them. From germline, CDR1 is GTSNPN and CDR2 SVGIG (reference sequence). This CDR3 is 14 amino acids long. The DNA read from the CDR3 is TGTGCCTGGAGTGGGACCGGGACTGACACTGAA. It translates to CAWSGTGTDTE. In full, the CDR3 reads CAWSGTGTDTEAFF.

About this clone itself: The CDR3 end is not reached by the read, which stops 3 residues before it; the germline J gene fills it in. The chain links TRBV18 to TRBJ1-6; 9 bases are a match to TRBD1. This CDR3 is 16 amino acids long. Germline CDR1 and CDR2: KGHSH and LQKENI. The V and J ends lost 1 base and 6 bases, in that order; junction bases with no gene match: 4. This chain's CDR3 is CASSPRSGQGNSPLHF. The DNA read from the CDR3 is TGTGCCAGCTCACCACGATCGGGACAGGGTAATTCACCC.

With regard to this clone: The read ends 3 residues shy of where the CDR3 ends; the end is completed using the germline J gene. The gene calls are TRBV7-9 and TRBJ1-3, with TRBD1 as a possible D gene (5 bases). Germline CDR1 and CDR2: SEHNR and FQNEAQ (reference sequence). The CDR3 extends over 13 amino acids. Trimming removed 1 base from V and 7 bases from J, with 8 bases in between. Here the CDR3 reads CASSLGGRNTIYF. Partial CDR3 DNA: TGTGCCAGCAGCTTAGGGGGCCGGAACACC.

A remark on this clone: The read ends 3 residues before the CDR3 terminus; that terminus is restored from the germline J gene. The gene calls are TRBV11-1 and TRBJ1-1, with D possibly matching TRBD1 (5 bases). Deletions cut 3 bases from V and 3 bases from J, with 11 bases between. The germline V gene has CDR1 SGHAT and CDR2 FQDESV (reference sequence). The CDR3 runs 14 residues. CDR3 DNA (partial): TGTGCCAGCAGCTTTTTGGGGGGGGACACTGAA. Translated, it gives CASSFLGGDTE. The full-length CDR3 reads as CASSFLGGDTEAFF.

Details on this clone: The CDR3 extends 3 residues past the end of the read, so its final part is completed from the germline J gene. V gene TRBV18 combines with J gene TRBJ1-2, with D unresolved. CDR1 KGHSH and CDR2 LQKENI come from the germline V gene. The CDR3 is 16 residues long. Partial CDR3 DNA: TGTGCCAGCTCACCGCCCATCCCAATAAGCTCCTACGAC. Its translation is CASSPPIPISSYD. The whole CDR3 is CASSPPIPISSYDYTF.

As to this clone: From the germline J gene comes the end of the CDR3, since the read stops 3 residues before it. Other DNA sequences in the same sample also yield this CDR3. The chain carries TRBV12-3 or TRBV12-4 and TRBJ2-5; 7 positions agree with TRBD1. The J segment lost 2 bases and the V segment lost 7 bases, leaving 7 bases of the junction unmatched. The CDR3 covers 14 residues. CDR3 protein: CASTLGGGQETQYF. Partial CDR3 DNA: TGTGCCAGCACCCTAGGGGGCGGGCAAGAGACC.

In regard to this clone: The CDR3 end lies 3 residues beyond the end of the read and is filled in from the germline J gene. The gene calls are TRBV27 and TRBJ1-2, with D unclear. The germline CDR1 and CDR2 sequences are MNHEY and SMNVEV (reference sequence). This CDR3 contains 15 residues. V lost 6 bases, J lost 1 base, and 15 bases lay in between. CDR3 loop: CASRSTGRFNYGYTF. CDR3 DNA, as far as it was read: TGTGCCAGCAGATCGACTGGCCGCTTTAACTATGGC.